One and the same sample provided the 9 T cell receptor beta chains below, sequenced in a study of shared clonotypes between healthy human individuals. Profiled with immunoSEQ multiplex PCR; TCRdb holds only in-frame clones, not every one. The data hold some 2,500,000 clones, with 93% observed a single time. Specimen: naive CD4+ T cells from PBMCs. The subset denotes: CD45RA+ positively selected. Source of these receptors: a man aged 18 to 30 in good health. Some clones in this sample may be carry-over from other donors' samples.

The chain employs TRBV2 and TRBJ1-2, with unresolved D. From germline, CDR1 is SNHLY and CDR2 FYNNEI. V was cut by 6 bases and J by 4 bases, with 12 bases left in between. CDR3 length: 13 amino acids. The CDR3 bases are TGTGCCAGCAGCCTGGACGGTTCCTATGGCTACACCTTC. It codes for CASSLDGSYGYTF.

This clone was seen only once. The chain is built from TRBV7-9 and TRBJ2-4, with a tentative D call TRBD2 (6 bases). CDR1 and CDR2 (germline): SEHNR, FQNEAQ (reference sequence). The V gene lost 9 bases and the J gene lost 0 bases, with 15 bases spanning the gap. This CDR3 has 15 amino acids. The CDR3, as DNA: TGTGCCAGTGGGGGGACGGAACTAGCCAAAAACATTCAGTACTTC. The encoded protein is CASGGTELAKNIQYF.

In this sample, this clone turned up a few times. Other DNA sequences in the sample encode the same CDR3. The CDR3 region has the DNA TGTGCCTGGAGTACAGGGGGCACTGAAGCTTTCTTT. Protein: CAWSTGGTEAFF. The chain uses TRBV30 and TRBJ1-1; 8 bases fit TRBD1. The trim removed 2 bases at V and 4 bases at J, leaving 0 bases unmatched. This CDR3 has 12 amino acids. Germline V gene data show CDR1 as GTSNPN and CDR2 as SVGIG (reference sequence).

This chain uses TRBV5-6 with TRBJ2-7; TRBD1 aligns across 7 bases. The CDR3 has 13 residues. The germline CDR1 and CDR2 sequences are SGHDT and YYEEEE. J lost 3 bases, V lost 2 bases, and 2 bases had no gene match. The CDR3 nucleotides read TGTGCCAGCAGCTTCAGGGGGATCTACGAGCAGTACTTC. This gives the protein CASSFRGIYEQYF.

The rearrangement joins TRBV2 to TRBJ2-4, with a tentative D call TRBD1 (6 bases). From germline, CDR1 is SNHLY and CDR2 FYNNEI. This CDR3 region has 14 residues. The V gene lost 7 bases and the J gene lost 3 bases, with 13 bases spanning the gap. CDR3 nucleotides: TGTGCCAGCATGCTGGACAGAATCAAAAACATTCAGTACTTC. Protein: CASMLDRIKNIQYF. The whole variable domain, remainder taken from reference TRBV2 and TRBJ2-4, is EPEVTQTPSHQVTQMGQEVILRCVPISNHLYFYWYRQILGQKVEFLVSFYNNEISEKSEIFDDQFSVERPDGSNFTLKIRSTKLEDSAMYFCASMLDRIKNIQYFGAGTRLSVL.

On this clone itself: Other nucleotide sequences from this sample produce the same CDR3. The V and J genes are TRBV5-1 and TRBJ2-5, with D unresolved. V dropped 5 bases and J dropped 2 bases, with 7 bases sitting between them. The CDR3 covers 12 residues. Germline lookup yields CDR1 SGHRS and CDR2 YFSETQ. In DNA, the CDR3 is TGCGCCAGCAGTCTATTACAAGAGACCCAGTACTTC. Translated, it gives CASSLLQETQYF.

The DNA for the CDR3 is TGTGCCAGCAGCGCCGGGACAGTGGTGGGCTACACCTTC. It specifies CASSAGTVVGYTF. This rearrangement joins TRBV9 to TRBJ1-2, with 7 positions matching TRBD1. The CDR3 has 13 residues. Looked up from germline, CDR1 is SGDLS and CDR2 is YYNGEE. V shed 3 bases, J shed 8 bases, and the junction held 7 bases outside the gene matches.

CDR3 in amino acids: CASSYSMGNREEEYF. CDR3 DNA: TGTGCCAGCAGTTACTCGATGGGCAACAGGGAGGAAGAGTATTTT. The V and J genes are TRBV6-5 and TRBJ2-3, with D perhaps given as TRBD1 or TRBD2 (6 bases each). V dropped 0 bases and J dropped 13 bases, with 20 bases sitting between them. This CDR3 has 15 residues. Germline V gene sequence: CDR1 MNHEY, CDR2 SVGAGI.

This rearrangement joins TRBV9 to TRBJ2-3; 13 positions match TRBD2. The ends lost 3 bases at V and 2 bases at J; junction bases unmatched: 6. This CDR3 region has 17 residues. The germline gives CDR1 SGDLS, CDR2 YYNGEE. CDR3 loop: CASSAGLAGVYTDTQYF. The DNA of the CDR3 is TGTGCCAGCAGCGCCGGACTAGCGGGAGTCTACACAGATACGCAGTATTTT.